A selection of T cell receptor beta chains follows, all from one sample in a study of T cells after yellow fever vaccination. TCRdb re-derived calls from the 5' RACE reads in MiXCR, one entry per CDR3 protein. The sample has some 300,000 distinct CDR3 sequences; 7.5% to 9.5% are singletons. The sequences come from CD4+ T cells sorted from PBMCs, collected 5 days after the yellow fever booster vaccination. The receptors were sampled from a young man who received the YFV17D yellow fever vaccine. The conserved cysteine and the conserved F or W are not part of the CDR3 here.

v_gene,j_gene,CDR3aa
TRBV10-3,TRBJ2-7,ASRPGETNEQY
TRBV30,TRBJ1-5,AWAGTGGFQPQH
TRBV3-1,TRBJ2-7,ASSPNRGYEQY
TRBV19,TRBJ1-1,ASSTRALDNTEAF
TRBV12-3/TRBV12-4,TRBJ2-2,AQRGANTGELF
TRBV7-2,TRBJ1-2,ASSFFRGYT
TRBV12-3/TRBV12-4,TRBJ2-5,ASSLTWETQY
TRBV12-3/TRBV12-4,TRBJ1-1,ASSLGSGTTEAF
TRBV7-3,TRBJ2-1,ASSLYPGQDYNEQF
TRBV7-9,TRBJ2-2,ASSPGEASDGELF
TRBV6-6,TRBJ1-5,ASSTGSVQPQH
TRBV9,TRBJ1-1,ASSARTVNTEAF
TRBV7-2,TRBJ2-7,ASTPTGYEQY
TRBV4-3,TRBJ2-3,ASSQDSPQSSGGDTQY
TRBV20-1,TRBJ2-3,SASRGTISTDTQY
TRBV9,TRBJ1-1,ASSVQGMGTEAF
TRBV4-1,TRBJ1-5,ASSQRGQGASNQPQH
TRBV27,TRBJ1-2,ASSRGTPANYGYT
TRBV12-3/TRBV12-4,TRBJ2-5,ASSFGQGIQETQY
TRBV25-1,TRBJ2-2,ASSGDTSTGELF
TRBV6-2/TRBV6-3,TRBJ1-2,ASSYLAGTAYGYT
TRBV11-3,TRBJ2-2,ASASTGMNTGELF